The rows below give T cell receptor beta chains drawn from one sample of a study of shared clonotypes between healthy human individuals. TCRdb keeps only in-frame clones here, not all; method: immunoSEQ multiplex PCR. The data contain about 510,000 clones, about three quarters of them singletons. The sequenced material came from PBMCs. The receptors here all came from a woman between 40 and 50 years old in good health. Some clones in this sample may be carry-over from other donors' samples. CDR3s include the opening cysteine and the closing phenylalanine or tryptophan. The order of the fields is clone size, V gene, J gene, D gene, CDR3 protein, CDR3 DNA. A D gene is named only where the DNA matches it firmly. Not every row has a clone size; where given, it reads once, few, many or a size class.

clone size: NA; V gene: TRBV27; J gene: TRBJ2-1; D gene: NA; CDR3 protein: CASREAAAYNEQFF; CDR3 DNA: TGTGCCAGCAGGGAAGCGGCTGCCTACAATGAGCAGTTCTTC
clone size: NA; V gene: TRBV18; J gene: TRBJ2-3; D gene: NA; CDR3 protein: CASSSQTGGPSTDTQYF; CDR3 DNA: TGTGCCAGCTCATCCCAAACCGGAGGGCCCAGCACAGATACGCAGTATTTT
clone size: once; V gene: TRBV6-1; J gene: TRBJ1-5; D gene: NA; CDR3 protein: CASSAYREVGQPQHF; CDR3 DNA: TGTGCCAGCAGTGCGTACAGGGAGGTTGGTCAGCCCCAGCATTTT
clone size: NA; V gene: TRBV6-1; J gene: TRBJ2-7; D gene: NA; CDR3 protein: CASSESTGVAYEQYF; CDR3 DNA: TGTGCCAGCAGTGAAAGCACGGGCGTGGCCTACGAGCAGTACTTC
clone size: NA; V gene: TRBV7-2; J gene: TRBJ1-5; D gene: NA; CDR3 protein: CASSLIHLQPQHF; CDR3 DNA: TGTGCCAGCAGCTTAATACATTTACAGCCCCAGCATTTT
clone size: NA; V gene: TRBV7-8; J gene: TRBJ2-7; D gene: TRBD2; CDR3 protein: CASSPRTSVEQYF; CDR3 DNA: TGTGCCAGCAGCCCCCGGACTAGCGTCGAGCAGTACTTC
clone size: NA; V gene: TRBV19; J gene: TRBJ2-3; D gene: NA; CDR3 protein: CASSMFPHSTDTQYF; CDR3 DNA: TGTGCCAGTAGTATGTTCCCTCACTCCACAGATACGCAGTATTTT
clone size: many; V gene: TRBV7-2; J gene: TRBJ1-1; D gene: NA; CDR3 protein: CASSSGGVLRAEAFF; CDR3 DNA: TGTGCCAGCAGCTCCGGAGGGGTGTTGCGCGCTGAAGCTTTCTTT
clone size: NA; V gene: TRBV5-1; J gene: TRBJ1-1; D gene: TRBD1; CDR3 protein: CASSKDRGVTEAFF; CDR3 DNA: TGCGCCAGCAGCAAGGACAGGGGGGTCACTGAAGCTTTCTTT
clone size: NA; V gene: TRBV6-5; J gene: TRBJ1-2; D gene: NA; CDR3 protein: CASSYSRGLGYTF; CDR3 DNA: TGTGCCAGCAGTTACTCGAGAGGGTTGGGCTACACCTTC
clone size: NA; V gene: TRBV7-7; J gene: TRBJ2-5; D gene: TRBD1; CDR3 protein: CASSLGTGTQETQYF; CDR3 DNA: TGTGCCAGCAGCTTAGGGACAGGGACCCAGGAGACCCAGTACTTC
clone size: NA; V gene: TRBV7-9; J gene: TRBJ2-5; D gene: NA; CDR3 protein: CASSSRPGLTSQETQYF; CDR3 DNA: TGTGCCAGCAGCTCACGCCCGGGCCTCACTTCCCAAGAGACCCAGTACTTC
clone size: NA; V gene: TRBV30; J gene: TRBJ1-1; D gene: NA; CDR3 protein: CAWSYTGNTEAFF; CDR3 DNA: TGTGCCTGGAGTTATACAGGGAACACTGAAGCTTTCTTT
clone size: NA; V gene: TRBV2; J gene: TRBJ1-2; D gene: NA; CDR3 protein: CASTLGSFGYTF; CDR3 DNA: TGTGCCAGCACCCTGGGGAGTTTCGGCTACACCTTC
clone size: NA; V gene: TRBV7-9; J gene: TRBJ2-7; D gene: TRBD1; CDR3 protein: CASSPLGRGSEQYF; CDR3 DNA: TGTGCCAGCAGTCCCTTGGGCAGGGGGTCCGAGCAGTACTTC
clone size: NA; V gene: TRBV23-1; J gene: TRBJ1-1; D gene: NA; CDR3 protein: CASSPPGGGLNTEAFF; CDR3 DNA: TGCGCCAGCAGTCCCCCCGGAGGGGGGCTCAACACTGAAGCTTTCTTT
clone size: NA; V gene: TRBV19; J gene: TRBJ1-5; D gene: TRBD1; CDR3 protein: CASKPTGATEIWPQHF; CDR3 DNA: TGTGCCAGTAAACCGACAGGGGCCACCGAAATTTGGCCCCAGCATTTT
clone size: NA; V gene: TRBV7-9; J gene: TRBJ1-2; D gene: TRBD1; CDR3 protein: CASSHTGDNNYGYTF; CDR3 DNA: TGTGCCAGCAGCCATACAGGGGATAATAACTATGGCTACACCTTC
clone size: NA; V gene: TRBV5-1; J gene: TRBJ2-1; D gene: NA; CDR3 protein: CASSLDYEQFF; CDR3 DNA: TGCGCCAGCAGCTTGGATTATGAGCAGTTCTTC
clone size: NA; V gene: TRBV7-3; J gene: TRBJ2-5; D gene: TRBD1; CDR3 protein: CASSLRDRAYQETQYF; CDR3 DNA: TGTGCCAGCAGCCTCCGGGACAGGGCTTACCAAGAGACCCAGTACTTC
clone size: NA; V gene: TRBV5-6; J gene: TRBJ2-5; D gene: NA; CDR3 protein: CASSLAAGETQYF; CDR3 DNA: TGTGCCAGCAGCTTGGCCGCGGGAGAGACCCAGTACTTC
clone size: NA; V gene: TRBV19; J gene: TRBJ1-5; D gene: TRBD1; CDR3 protein: CASSISTGVNQPQHF; CDR3 DNA: TGTGCCAGTAGTATAAGTACAGGGGTCAATCAGCCCCAGCATTTT
clone size: NA; V gene: TRBV6-5; J gene: TRBJ1-4; D gene: NA; CDR3 protein: CASGRDTNEKLFF; CDR3 DNA: TGTGCCAGCGGAAGGGACACAAATGAAAAACTGTTTTTT
clone size: NA; V gene: TRBV9; J gene: TRBJ2-7; D gene: TRBD2; CDR3 protein: CASSPSGRLSYEQYF; CDR3 DNA: TGTGCCAGCAGCCCTAGCGGGAGACTCTCCTACGAGCAGTACTTC
clone size: NA; V gene: TRBV6-5; J gene: TRBJ2-7; D gene: NA; CDR3 protein: CASRPGTIYEQYF; CDR3 DNA: TGTGCCAGCAGACCCGGGACGATTTACGAGCAGTACTTC
clone size: NA; V gene: TRBV15; J gene: TRBJ1-5; D gene: TRBD1; CDR3 protein: CATSRGGGGWQPQHF; CDR3 DNA: TGTGCCACCAGCAGAGGTGGAGGGGGCTGGCAGCCCCAGCATTTT
clone size: NA; V gene: TRBV6-1; J gene: TRBJ1-3; D gene: NA; CDR3 protein: CASSEERGSGNTIYF; CDR3 DNA: TGTGCCAGCAGTGAAGAGAGGGGTTCTGGAAACACCATATATTTT
clone size: NA; V gene: TRBV4-2; J gene: TRBJ2-1; D gene: NA; CDR3 protein: CASSQQRNEQFF; CDR3 DNA: TGTGCCAGCAGCCAACAGAGGAATGAGCAGTTCTTC
clone size: NA; V gene: TRBV30; J gene: TRBJ1-3; D gene: TRBD1; CDR3 protein: CAWKHPGQGPESGNTIYF; CDR3 DNA: TGTGCCTGGAAACATCCGGGACAGGGGCCTGAATCTGGAAACACCATATATTTT
clone size: few; V gene: TRBV4-3; J gene: TRBJ2-2; D gene: NA; CDR3 protein: CASSQGTPGTGELFF; CDR3 DNA: TGCGCCAGCAGCCAAGGGACGCCGGGGACCGGGGAGCTGTTTTTT
clone size: many; V gene: TRBV6-5; J gene: TRBJ1-5; D gene: NA; CDR3 protein: CASSQGSGQPQHF; CDR3 DNA: TGTGCCAGCAGCCAGGGGTCGGGTCAGCCCCAGCATTTT
clone size: NA; V gene: TRBV5-5; J gene: TRBJ2-6; D gene: NA; CDR3 protein: CASSLAYSGANVLTF; CDR3 DNA: TGTGCCAGCAGCCTCGCGTATTCTGGGGCCAACGTCCTGACTTTC
clone size: NA; V gene: TRBV5-4; J gene: TRBJ2-1; D gene: TRBD2; CDR3 protein: CASSSGLAGPYNEQFF; CDR3 DNA: TGTGCCAGCAGCTCGGGACTAGCGGGACCCTACAATGAGCAGTTCTTC
clone size: few; V gene: TRBV21-1; J gene: TRBJ1-1; D gene: NA; CDR3 protein: CASSKERWIGTEAFF; CDR3 DNA: TGTGCCAGCAGCAAAGAACGTTGGATCGGCACTGAAGCTTTCTTT
clone size: NA; V gene: TRBV7-9; J gene: TRBJ1-2; D gene: NA; CDR3 protein: CASSPTGRGRGYTF; CDR3 DNA: TGTGCCAGCAGCCCCACGGGCAGGGGACGTGGCTACACCTTC
clone size: NA; V gene: TRBV4-2; J gene: TRBJ2-1; D gene: NA; CDR3 protein: CASSQPQGDNEQFF; CDR3 DNA: TGTGCCAGCAGCCAACCCCAGGGTGACAATGAGCAGTTCTTC
clone size: NA; V gene: TRBV29-1; J gene: TRBJ1-1; D gene: NA; CDR3 protein: CSVVIDLGAFF; CDR3 DNA: TGCAGCGTTGTGATAGATCTCGGAGCTTTCTTT
clone size: NA; V gene: TRBV28; J gene: TRBJ2-7; D gene: NA; CDR3 protein: CASSRTRVGEQYF; CDR3 DNA: TGTGCCAGCAGTCGGACAAGGGTGGGCGAGCAGTACTTC
clone size: few; V gene: TRBV11-1; J gene: TRBJ2-3; D gene: NA; CDR3 protein: CASSLGGTAGWIAQYF; CDR3 DNA: TGTGCCAGCAGCTTGGGCGGGACGGCGGGATGGATAGCGCAGTATTTT
clone size: NA; V gene: TRBV7-3; J gene: TRBJ2-1; D gene: NA; CDR3 protein: CASSYLAAGYNEQFF; CDR3 DNA: TGTGCCAGCAGCTACTTAGCGGCGGGATACAATGAGCAGTTCTTC
clone size: NA; V gene: TRBV27; J gene: TRBJ1-5; D gene: NA; CDR3 protein: CASSLIGTPSSNQPQHF; CDR3 DNA: TGTGCCAGCAGTTTGATTGGGACACCGTCTAGCAATCAGCCCCAGCATTTT
clone size: many; V gene: TRBV7-2; J gene: TRBJ2-3; D gene: TRBD2; CDR3 protein: CASSHRTSGRNADTQYF; CDR3 DNA: TGTGCCAGCAGCCATCGGACTAGCGGGAGGAACGCAGATACGCAGTATTTT
clone size: many; V gene: TRBV6-1; J gene: TRBJ2-3; D gene: TRBD2; CDR3 protein: CASSGVAGADTQYF; CDR3 DNA: TGTGCCAGCAGTGGTGTAGCGGGAGCGGATACGCAGTATTTT
clone size: NA; V gene: TRBV19; J gene: TRBJ1-2; D gene: NA; CDR3 protein: CASSMGTFANYGHTF; CDR3 DNA: TGTGCCAGTAGTATGGGGACGTTTGCTAACTATGGCCACACCTTC
clone size: NA; V gene: TRBV27; J gene: TRBJ1-5; D gene: TRBD1; CDR3 protein: CASWTGNQPQHF; CDR3 DNA: TGTGCCAGCTGGACAGGGAATCAGCCCCAGCATTTT
clone size: once; V gene: TRBV4-1; J gene: TRBJ1-1; D gene: NA; CDR3 protein: CASSQVVAMNTEAFF; CDR3 DNA: TGCGCCAGCAGCCAAGTGGTAGCCATGAACACTGAAGCTTTCTTT
clone size: NA; V gene: TRBV4-1; J gene: TRBJ1-2; D gene: TRBD1; CDR3 protein: CASSHLSRDRGRLGYGYTF; CDR3 DNA: TGCGCCAGCAGCCACCTTTCCCGGGACAGGGGAAGGTTAGGCTATGGCTACACCTTC
clone size: NA; V gene: TRBV7-2; J gene: TRBJ2-2; D gene: TRBD2; CDR3 protein: CASSLGAGSTGELFF; CDR3 DNA: TGTGCCAGCAGCTTAGGAGCGGGATCCACCGGGGAGCTGTTTTTT
clone size: NA; V gene: TRBV28; J gene: TRBJ2-1; D gene: TRBD1; CDR3 protein: CASSLSLTGGAGGVDEQFF; CDR3 DNA: TGTGCCAGCAGTTTATCCCTAACAGGGGGCGCAGGTGGTGTTGATGAGCAGTTCTTC
clone size: NA; V gene: TRBV28; J gene: TRBJ2-1; D gene: NA; CDR3 protein: CASSPATESSYNEQFF; CDR3 DNA: TGTGCCAGCAGTCCCGCGACCGAAAGCTCCTACAATGAGCAGTTCTTC
clone size: NA; V gene: TRBV19; J gene: TRBJ2-5; D gene: NA; CDR3 protein: CASSQGVGQETQYF; CDR3 DNA: TGTGCCAGTTCCCAGGGTGTGGGCCAAGAGACCCAGTACTTC
clone size: NA; V gene: TRBV30; J gene: TRBJ1-1; D gene: TRBD1; CDR3 protein: CAWRLGTGTETEAFF; CDR3 DNA: TGTGCCTGGAGGCTGGGGACAGGGACCGAGACTGAAGCTTTCTTT
clone size: NA; V gene: TRBV29-1; J gene: TRBJ2-7; D gene: NA; CDR3 protein: CSVGGRPLYEQYF; CDR3 DNA: TGCAGCGTTGGGGGTCGGCCCCTTTACGAGCAGTACTTC
clone size: NA; V gene: TRBV30; J gene: TRBJ1-4; D gene: NA; CDR3 protein: CAWSAPTTVSNEKLFF; CDR3 DNA: TGTGCCTGGAGTGCCCCGACGACAGTTTCTAATGAAAAACTGTTTTTT
clone size: once; V gene: TRBV28; J gene: TRBJ1-5; D gene: NA; CDR3 protein: CASSFSGNQPQHF; CDR3 DNA: TGTGCCAGCAGTTTCAGTGGCAATCAGCCCCAGCATTTT
clone size: few; V gene: TRBV7-2; J gene: TRBJ2-3; D gene: NA; CDR3 protein: CASSLEWTIGADTQYF; CDR3 DNA: TGTGCCAGCAGCTTGGAGTGGACTATCGGTGCCGATACGCAGTATTTT
clone size: NA; V gene: TRBV29-1; J gene: TRBJ2-5; D gene: NA; CDR3 protein: CSVVPELQETQYF; CDR3 DNA: TGCAGCGTTGTTCCAGAGCTCCAAGAGACCCAGTACTTC
clone size: NA; V gene: TRBV4-1; J gene: TRBJ2-1; D gene: NA; CDR3 protein: CASSHNWGWDPTYNEQFF; CDR3 DNA: TGCGCCAGCAGCCACAACTGGGGCTGGGATCCAACCTACAATGAGCAGTTCTTC
clone size: once; V gene: TRBV13; J gene: TRBJ2-1; D gene: TRBD2; CDR3 protein: CASSPRTRSGEQFF; CDR3 DNA: TGTGCCAGCAGCCCTCGGACTAGATCGGGTGAGCAGTTCTTC